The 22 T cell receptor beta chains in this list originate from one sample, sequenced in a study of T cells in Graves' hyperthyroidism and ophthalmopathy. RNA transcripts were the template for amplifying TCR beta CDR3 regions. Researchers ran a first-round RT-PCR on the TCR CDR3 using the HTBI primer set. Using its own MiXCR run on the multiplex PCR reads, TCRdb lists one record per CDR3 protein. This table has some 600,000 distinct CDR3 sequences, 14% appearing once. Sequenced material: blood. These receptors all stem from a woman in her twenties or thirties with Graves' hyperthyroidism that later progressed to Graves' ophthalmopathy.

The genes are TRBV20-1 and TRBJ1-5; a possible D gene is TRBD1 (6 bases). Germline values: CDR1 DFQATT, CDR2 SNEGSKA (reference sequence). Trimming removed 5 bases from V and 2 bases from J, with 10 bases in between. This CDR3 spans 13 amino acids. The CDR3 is CSAFPGGNQPQHF. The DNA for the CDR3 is TGCAGTGCTTTCCCAGGGGGCAATCAGCCCCAGCATTTT.

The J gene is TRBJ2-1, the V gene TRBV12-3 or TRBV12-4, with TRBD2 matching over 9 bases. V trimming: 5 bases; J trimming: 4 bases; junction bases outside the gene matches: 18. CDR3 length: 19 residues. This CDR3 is CASSPSGGRAGRGYNEQFF. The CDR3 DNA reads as TGTGCCAGCAGTCCCTCTGGCGGGAGGGCCGGGAGGGGTTACAATGAGCAGTTCTTC.

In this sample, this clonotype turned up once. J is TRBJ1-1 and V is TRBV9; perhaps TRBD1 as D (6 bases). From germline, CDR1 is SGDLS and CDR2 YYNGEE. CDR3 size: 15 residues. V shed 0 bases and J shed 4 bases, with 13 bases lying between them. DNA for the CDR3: TGTGCCAGCAGCGTAGAGGGGGGCTTGGGCACTGAAGCTTTCTTT. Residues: CASSVEGGLGTEAFF.

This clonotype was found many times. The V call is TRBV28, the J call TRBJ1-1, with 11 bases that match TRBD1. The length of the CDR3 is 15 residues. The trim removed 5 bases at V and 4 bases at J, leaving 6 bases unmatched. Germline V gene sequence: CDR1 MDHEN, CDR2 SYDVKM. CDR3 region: CASSPGTGGSTEAFF. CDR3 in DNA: TGTGCCAGCAGTCCCGGGACAGGGGGTAGCACTGAAGCTTTCTTT.

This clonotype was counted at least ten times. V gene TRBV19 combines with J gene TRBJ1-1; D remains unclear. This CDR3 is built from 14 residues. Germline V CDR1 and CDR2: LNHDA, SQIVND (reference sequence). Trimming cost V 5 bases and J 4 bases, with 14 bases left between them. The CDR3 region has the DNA TGTGCCAGTAGTTTGGAGGCGGAAACCACTGAAGCTTTCTTT. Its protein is CASSLEAETTEAFF.

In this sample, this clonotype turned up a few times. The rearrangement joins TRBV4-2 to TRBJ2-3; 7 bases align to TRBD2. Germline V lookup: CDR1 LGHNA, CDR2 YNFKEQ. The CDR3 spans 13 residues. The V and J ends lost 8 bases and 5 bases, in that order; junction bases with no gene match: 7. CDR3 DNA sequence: TGTGCCAGCTCGGGGAGGGAGAAAGATACGCAGTATTTT. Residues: CASSGREKDTQYF.

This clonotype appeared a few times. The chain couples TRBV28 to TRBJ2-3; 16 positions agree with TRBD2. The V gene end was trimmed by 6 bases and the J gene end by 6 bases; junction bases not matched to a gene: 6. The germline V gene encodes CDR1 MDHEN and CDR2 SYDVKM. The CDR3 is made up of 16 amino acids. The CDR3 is CASSLGLAGGVDTQYF. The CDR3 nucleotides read TGTGCCAGCAGCCTGGGACTAGCGGGAGGGGTTGATACGCAGTATTTT. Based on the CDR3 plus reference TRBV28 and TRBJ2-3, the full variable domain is DVKVTQSSRYLVKRTGEKVFLECVQDMDHENMFWYRQDPGLGLRLIYFSYDVKMKEKGDIPEGYSVSREKKERFSLILESASTNQTSMYLCASSLGLAGGVDTQYFGPGTRLTVL.

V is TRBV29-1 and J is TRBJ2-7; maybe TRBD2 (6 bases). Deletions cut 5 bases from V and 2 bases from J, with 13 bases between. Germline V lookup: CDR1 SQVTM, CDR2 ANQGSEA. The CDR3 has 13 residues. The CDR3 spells CSVWGESPYEQYF. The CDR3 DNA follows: TGCAGCGTTTGGGGGGAGTCACCCTACGAGCAGTACTTC.

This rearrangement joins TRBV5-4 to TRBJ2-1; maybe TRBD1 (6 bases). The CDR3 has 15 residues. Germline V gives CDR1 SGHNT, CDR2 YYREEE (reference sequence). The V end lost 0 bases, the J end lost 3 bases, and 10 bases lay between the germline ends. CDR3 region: CASSLGGQNYNEQFF. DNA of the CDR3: TGTGCCAGCAGCTTGGGGGGGCAAAACTACAATGAGCAGTTCTTC.

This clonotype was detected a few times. The CDR3 spells CSALDSVSNEKLFF. The CDR3 coding sequence is TGCAGTGCCCTAGACTCTGTATCTAATGAAAAACTGTTTTTT. This chain joins TRBV20-1 and TRBJ1-4, with unresolved D. Germline CDR1 DFQATT, CDR2 SNEGSKA (reference sequence). This CDR3 has 14 residues. V was clipped by 6 bases and J by 3 bases, with 14 bases between them.

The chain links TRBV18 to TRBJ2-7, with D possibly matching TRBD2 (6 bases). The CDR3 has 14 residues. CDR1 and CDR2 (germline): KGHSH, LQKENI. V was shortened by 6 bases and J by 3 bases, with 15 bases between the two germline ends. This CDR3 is CASSQGGSIYEQYF. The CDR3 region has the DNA TGTGCCAGCTCTCAGGGAGGCAGCATCTACGAGCAGTACTTC.

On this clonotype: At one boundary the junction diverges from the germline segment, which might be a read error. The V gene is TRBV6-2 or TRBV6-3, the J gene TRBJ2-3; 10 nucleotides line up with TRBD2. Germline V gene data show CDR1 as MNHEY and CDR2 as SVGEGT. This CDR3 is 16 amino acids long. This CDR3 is CASSETSGKGSDTRYF. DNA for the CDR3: TGTGCCAGCAGTGAAACTAGCGGGAAGGGGTCCGATACGCGGTATTTT.

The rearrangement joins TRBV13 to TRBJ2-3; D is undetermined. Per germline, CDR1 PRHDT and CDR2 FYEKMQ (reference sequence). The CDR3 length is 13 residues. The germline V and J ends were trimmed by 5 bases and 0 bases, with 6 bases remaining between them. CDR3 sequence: CASSDESTDTQYF. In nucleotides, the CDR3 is TGTGCCAGCAGCGACGAGAGCACAGATACGCAGTATTTT.

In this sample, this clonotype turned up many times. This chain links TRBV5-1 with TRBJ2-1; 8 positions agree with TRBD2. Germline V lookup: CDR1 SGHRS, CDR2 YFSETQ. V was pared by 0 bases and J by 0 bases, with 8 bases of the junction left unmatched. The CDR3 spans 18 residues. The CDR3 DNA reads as TGCGCCAGCAGCTTGGGGCTAGCGGGCGCAAGCTCCTACAATGAGCAGTTCTTC. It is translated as CASSLGLAGASSYNEQFF.

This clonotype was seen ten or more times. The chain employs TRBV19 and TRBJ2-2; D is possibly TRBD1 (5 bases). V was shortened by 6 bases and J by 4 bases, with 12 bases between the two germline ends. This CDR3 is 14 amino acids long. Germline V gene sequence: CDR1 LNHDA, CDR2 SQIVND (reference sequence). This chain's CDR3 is CASSRTPITGELFF. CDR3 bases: TGTGCCAGTAGCAGGACACCGATCACCGGGGAGCTGTTTTTT.

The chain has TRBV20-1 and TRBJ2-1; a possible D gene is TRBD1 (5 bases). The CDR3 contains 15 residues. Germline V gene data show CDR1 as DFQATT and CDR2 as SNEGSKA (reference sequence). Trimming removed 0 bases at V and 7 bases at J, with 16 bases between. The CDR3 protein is CSARDRQGRWNEQFF. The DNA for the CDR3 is TGCAGTGCTAGAGATCGGCAGGGTCGTTGGAATGAGCAGTTCTTC.

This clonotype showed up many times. This CDR3 reads CSVTRGDTQYF. In DNA, the CDR3 is TGCAGCGTTACCCGAGGGGATACGCAGTATTTT. The chain is built from TRBV29-1 and TRBJ2-3, with a weak D call TRBD2 (5 bases). The ends were cut back, 5 bases at V and 6 bases at J, with 9 bases in the middle. This CDR3 comprises 11 residues. Germline-derived CDR1 and CDR2 are SQVTM and ANQGSEA.

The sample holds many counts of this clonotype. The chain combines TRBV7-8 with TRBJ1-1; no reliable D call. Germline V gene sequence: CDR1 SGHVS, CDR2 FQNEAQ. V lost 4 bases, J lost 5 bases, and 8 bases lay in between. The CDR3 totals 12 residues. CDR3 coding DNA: TGTGCCAGCAGCTCACGGGCGACTGAAGCTTTCTTT. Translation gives CASSSRATEAFF.

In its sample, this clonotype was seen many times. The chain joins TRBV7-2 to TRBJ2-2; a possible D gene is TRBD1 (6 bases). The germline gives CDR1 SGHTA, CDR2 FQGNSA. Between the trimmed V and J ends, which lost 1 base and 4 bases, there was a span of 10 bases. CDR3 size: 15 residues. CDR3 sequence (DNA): TGTGCCAGCAGCTTAGAGGCAGGGGTCACCGGGGAGCTGTTTTTT. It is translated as CASSLEAGVTGELFF.

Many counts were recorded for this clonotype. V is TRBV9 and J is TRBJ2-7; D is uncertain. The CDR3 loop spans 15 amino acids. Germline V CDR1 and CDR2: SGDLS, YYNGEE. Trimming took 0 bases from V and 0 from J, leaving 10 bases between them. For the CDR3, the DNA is TGTGCCAGCAGCGTAGGGGCGGAGAGCTCCTACGAGCAGTACTTC. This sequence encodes CASSVGAESSYEQYF.

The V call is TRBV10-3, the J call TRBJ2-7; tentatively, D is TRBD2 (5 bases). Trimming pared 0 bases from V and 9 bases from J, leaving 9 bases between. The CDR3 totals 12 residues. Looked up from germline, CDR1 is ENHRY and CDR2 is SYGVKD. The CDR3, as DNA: TGTGCCATCAGTGAGTCCTCCAGCGGGCAGTACTTC. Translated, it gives CAISESSSGQYF.

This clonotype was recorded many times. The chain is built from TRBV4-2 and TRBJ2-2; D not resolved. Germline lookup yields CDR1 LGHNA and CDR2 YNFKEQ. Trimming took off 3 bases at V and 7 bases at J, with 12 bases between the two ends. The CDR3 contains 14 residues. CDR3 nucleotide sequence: TGTGCCAGCAGCCAGGCCCAGTGGGGCGGGGAGCTGTTTTTT. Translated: CASSQAQWGGELFF.